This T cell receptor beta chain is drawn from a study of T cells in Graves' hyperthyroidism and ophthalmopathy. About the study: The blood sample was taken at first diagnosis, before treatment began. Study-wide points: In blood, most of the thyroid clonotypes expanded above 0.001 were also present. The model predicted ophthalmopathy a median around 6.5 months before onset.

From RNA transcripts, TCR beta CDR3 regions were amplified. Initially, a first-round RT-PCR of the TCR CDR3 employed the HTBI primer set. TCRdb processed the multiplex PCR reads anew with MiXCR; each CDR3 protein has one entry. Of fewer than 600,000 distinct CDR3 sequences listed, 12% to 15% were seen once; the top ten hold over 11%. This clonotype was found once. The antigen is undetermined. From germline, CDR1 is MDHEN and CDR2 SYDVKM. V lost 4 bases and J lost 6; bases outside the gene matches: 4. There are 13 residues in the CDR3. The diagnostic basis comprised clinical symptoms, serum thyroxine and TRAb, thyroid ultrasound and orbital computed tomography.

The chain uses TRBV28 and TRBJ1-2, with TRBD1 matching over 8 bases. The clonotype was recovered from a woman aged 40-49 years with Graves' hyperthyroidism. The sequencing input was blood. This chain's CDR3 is CASSSQGADGYTF. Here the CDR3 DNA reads TGTGCCAGCAGTTCCCAGGGGGCGGATGGCTACACCTTC.